This T cell receptor beta chain was sequenced in a study of cytomegalovirus exposure and HLA in healthy donors. 13 Jbeta primers and 60 Vbeta primers were used for the PCR. Clones were sequenced by immunoSEQ multiplex PCR, and TCRdb holds only the in-frame ones, with some missing. The sample consists of 130,000 to 150,000 clones, about 74% of them appearing once. Germline V CDR1 and CDR2: MDHEN, SYDVKM. This CDR3 spans 16 amino acids. J was trimmed by 7 bases and V by 2 bases; bases with no gene match: 11. This receptor was identified in a man aged 18 to 35 in good health and CMV-seropositive. The sample taken for sequencing was PBMCs. This chain joins TRBV28 and TRBJ2-1; 7 bases are a match to TRBD2. The CDR3 is CASSLPGLGEKNEQFF. CDR3 bases: TGTGCCAGCAGTTTACCCGGACTAGGGGAAAAGAATGAGCAGTTCTTC.